The 8 T cell receptor beta chains below come from one sample, sequenced in a study of blood T cell repertoires in COVID-19. This table comes from immunoSEQ multiplex PCR, and its TCRdb copy is limited to in-frame clones, with some not included. The repertoire holds hundreds of thousands of clones, with approximately 90% as singletons. The sequencing input was peripheral blood. Receptors originate from a woman in her thirties with active or convalescent COVID-19.

The chain carries TRBV18 and TRBJ1-1; the D gene is possibly TRBD1 (5 bases). This CDR3 is 14 amino acids long. V lost 1 base and J lost 4, with 10 bases in between. Germline V gene lookup returns CDR1 KGHSH and CDR2 LQKENI. Here the CDR3 reads CASSPQGSATEAFF. The CDR3 nucleotides read TGTGCCAGCTCACCACAGGGGTCGGCCACTGAAGCTTTCTTT. Looking up the rest from reference TRBV18 and TRBJ1-1 gives the full variable domain: NAGVMQNPRHLVRRRGQEARLRCSPMKGHSHVYWYRQLPEEGLKFMVYLQKENIIDESGMPKERFSAEFPKEGPSILRIQQVVRGDSAAYFCASSPQGSATEAFFGQGTRLTVV.

This chain links TRBV2 with TRBJ1-2; TRBD1 matches 8 bases. Trimming cost V 3 bases and J 1 base; bases outside gene matches: 4. Germline assignment: CDR1 SNHLY and CDR2 FYNNEI. This CDR3 is 15 amino acids long. The CDR3 sequence: CASSEWTGLNYGYTF. DNA of the CDR3: TGTGCCAGCAGTGAGTGGACAGGGCTTAACTATGGCTACACCTTC.

The chain recombines TRBV2 with TRBJ2-2; D not resolved. V lost 6 bases and J lost 6, with 14 bases in between. The length of the CDR3 is 14 residues. Germline V gives CDR1 SNHLY, CDR2 FYNNEI. DNA for the CDR3: TGTGCCAGCAGCGCAACGAGATCGGCCGGGGAGCTGTTTTTT. The encoded protein is CASSATRSAGELFF.

The chain links TRBV6-5 to TRBJ2-7, with TRBD1 as a possible D gene (6 bases). Germline CDR1 and CDR2: MNHEY and SVGAGI. The CDR3 runs 14 residues. Deletions cut 1 base from V and 1 base from J, with 8 bases between. In nucleotides, the CDR3 is TGTGCCAGCAGTTACTTTACAGGGTCCTACGAGCAGTACTTC. This encodes CASSYFTGSYEQYF.

V is TRBV25-1 and J is TRBJ1-2, with D tentatively TRBD1 (5 bases). Germline-derived CDR1 and CDR2 are MGHDK and SYGVNS. CDR3 length: 13 residues. Trimming removed 2 bases from V and 5 bases from J, with 9 bases in between. The DNA for the CDR3 is TGTGCCAGCAGTGAAGGGGGAGGATATGGCTACACCTTC. This translates into CASSEGGGYGYTF.

The chain has TRBV24-1 and TRBJ1-1, with a possible D match to TRBD1 (6 bases). Germline V lookup: CDR1 KGHDR, CDR2 SFDVKD. Deletions cut 3 bases from V and 0 bases from J, with 16 bases between. This CDR3 is 17 amino acids long. Here the CDR3 reads CATSDQPPTGMNTEAFF. The CDR3 DNA is TGTGCCACCAGTGATCAACCTCCTACAGGGATGAACACTGAAGCTTTCTTT.

The V and J genes are TRBV12-3 or TRBV12-4 and TRBJ2-1; tentatively, D is TRBD1 (6 bases). The CDR3 runs to 11 residues. V gave up 6 bases and J gave up 15 bases, with 15 bases separating them. This CDR3 is CASSNTGSWFF. CDR3 DNA sequence: TGTGCCAGCAGCAATACAGGGTCCTGGTTCTTC.

The J gene is TRBJ2-3, the V gene TRBV2, with 7 positions matching TRBD1. The V and J ends lost 1 base and 7 bases, in that order; junction bases with no gene match: 14. In germline, CDR1 is SNHLY, CDR2 FYNNEI. This CDR3 is 17 amino acids long. CDR3 in amino acids: CASSEVFATGRKNTQYF. Here the CDR3 DNA reads TGTGCCAGCAGTGAAGTCTTTGCGACAGGGAGAAAAAATACGCAGTATTTT.